Following are 14 T cell receptor beta chains from one sample sequenced in a study of CD8 T cells in ankylosing spondylitis. TCRdb reprocessed the 5' RACE reads with MiXCR, giving one entry per CDR3 protein. The sample includes 150,000 or so distinct CDR3 sequences, approximately 32% of them seen just once. The sequencing input was synovial fluid, either unsorted or a sorted T cell fraction (not recorded which). These receptors were collected from a male donor with ankylosing spondylitis.

The chain recombines TRBV20-1 with TRBJ2-1, with TRBD2 matching over 13 bases. J gave up 8 bases and V 4 bases, and 5 bases lay outside the gene matches. CDR3 size: 14 residues. Germline V gene data show CDR1 as DFQATT and CDR2 as SNEGSKA (reference sequence). In nucleotides, the CDR3 is TGCAGTGCTATCGGGACTAGCGGGGTATATGAGCAGTTCTTC. Residues: CSAIGTSGVYEQFF.

This clonotype was detected many times. The chain uses TRBV2 and TRBJ2-7; TRBD1 is a possible D gene (7 bases). The CDR3 sequence is 15 residues long. Germline values: CDR1 SNHLY, CDR2 FYNNEI. Trimming cost V 7 bases and J 6 bases, with 22 bases left between them. The CDR3 nucleotides are TGTGCCAGCAACTTTAAGGACAGGAGGGATAGCGAGCAGTACTTC. It translates to CASNFKDRRDSEQYF.

The chain carries TRBV20-1 and TRBJ2-2, with 8 bases identical to TRBD2. The J segment lost 6 bases and the V segment lost 5 bases, leaving 5 bases of the junction unmatched. Germline CDR1 and CDR2: DFQATT and SNEGSKA (reference sequence). The CDR3 covers 13 residues. The CDR3 region has the DNA TGCAGTGCTCTCAGCGGGAGATCCGGGGAGCTGTTTTTT. Protein product: CSALSGRSGELFF.

The V gene is TRBV7-8, the J gene TRBJ2-3; 8 positions agree with TRBD1. CDR3 length equals 15 residues. The V segment lost 4 bases and the J segment 2 bases; nucleotides outside the gene matches: 5. Germline V gene lookup returns CDR1 SGHVS and CDR2 FQNEAQ. CDR3 bases: TGTGCCAGCAGCTCATGGACAGGGTTCACAGATACGCAGTATTTT. This encodes CASSSWTGFTDTQYF.

This clonotype came up a few times. This chain connects TRBV7-9 to TRBJ2-2; D may be TRBD1 (5 bases). The germline V gene encodes CDR1 SEHNR and CDR2 FQNEAQ (reference sequence). The CDR3 consists of 16 residues. Trimming stripped 0 bases from V and 6 bases from J, with 14 bases between. The CDR3 spells CASSLALPGSAGELFF. CDR3 nucleotide sequence: TGTGCCAGCAGCTTAGCGCTCCCAGGGTCCGCCGGGGAGCTGTTTTTT.

The rearrangement joins TRBV6-6 to TRBJ2-7; D is unclear. CDR1 and CDR2 (germline): MNHNY, SVGAGI (reference sequence). The CDR3 is 13 amino acids. V lost 7 bases to trimming and J lost 4 bases, with 14 bases between them. The CDR3, as DNA: TGTGCCAGCACCCCCTCGGTAAATTACGAGCAGTACTTC. Its protein is CASTPSVNYEQYF.

Turning to this clonotype: A read error is likely, as this CDR3 ends without the conserved phenylalanine or tryptophan. The chain is built from TRBV6-5 and TRBJ2-2; 8 bases match TRBD1. V was clipped by 2 bases and J by 7 bases; unmatched bases: 12. The germline V gene encodes CDR1 MNHEY and CDR2 SVGAGI. CDR3 length: 17 residues. This CDR3 is CASSYALDREKVGELFV. The CDR3 nucleotides read TGTGCCAGCAGTTACGCCCTGGACAGGGAAAAGGTCGGGGAGCTGTTTGTT.

The gene calls are TRBV27 and TRBJ2-5; D is ambiguous. CDR1 is MNHEY and CDR2 is SMNVEV in the germline V gene (reference sequence). This CDR3 comprises 13 residues. V was cut by 6 bases and J by 3 bases, with 11 bases left in between. The CDR3 is CASSRAIKETQYF. The CDR3 bases are TGTGCCAGCAGCCGGGCCATTAAAGAGACCCAGTACTTC.

The genes are TRBV12-3 or TRBV12-4 and TRBJ1-5; D gene ambiguous. This CDR3 is 14 amino acids long. Trimming left V 3 bases short and J 7 bases short, with 13 bases between. CDR3 sequence reads: CASSLSGVRQPQHF. The CDR3 DNA is TGTGCCAGCAGTTTGTCCGGGGTGAGACAGCCCCAGCATTTT.

This clonotype came up a few times. The chain couples TRBV12-3 or TRBV12-4 to TRBJ2-7, with D perhaps matching TRBD2 (5 bases). The CDR3 runs to 15 residues. Trimming cost V 2 bases and J 0 bases, with 11 bases left between them. For the CDR3, the DNA is TGTGCCAGCAGTTTACTAGCCGCGGTCTCCTACGAGCAGTACTTC. Its translation: CASSLLAAVSYEQYF.

CDR3 region: CSAVGPLQETQYF. CDR3 DNA sequence: TGCAGTGCTGTCGGACCGTTACAAGAGACCCAGTACTTC. The chain uses TRBV20-1 and TRBJ2-5; D is unresolved. The germline gives CDR1 DFQATT, CDR2 SNEGSKA (reference sequence). The CDR3 sequence is 13 residues long. The V gene lost 5 bases and the J gene lost 2 bases, with 12 bases spanning the gap.

The chain uses TRBV28 and TRBJ1-2, with 7 nucleotides matching TRBD1. Per germline, CDR1 MDHEN and CDR2 SYDVKM. The CDR3 is made up of 13 amino acids. V shed 10 bases and J 4 bases; nucleotides not matched to a gene: 9. CDR3 region: CANSPAGGYGYTF. The DNA of the CDR3 is TGTGCCAACTCCCCAGCAGGGGGCTATGGCTACACCTTC.

Turning to this clonotype: One end of the junction does not line up with germline, which may come from a read error. V usage is TRBV7-2 and J usage is TRBJ1-1, with D unresolved. CDR1 SGHTA and CDR2 FQGNSA come from the germline V gene. The CDR3 sequence is 15 residues long. In nucleotides, the CDR3 is TGTGCCCGCAGGTCGGGCGCTGGGGTGAACACTGCAGCTTTCTTT. Amino acid sequence: CARRSGAGVNTAAFF. The full variable domain, with the rest looked up from reference TRBV7-2 and TRBJ1-1, is GAGVSQSPSNKVTEKGKDVELRCDPISGHTALYWYRQSLGQGLEFLIYFQGNSAPDKSGLPSDRFSAERTGGSVSTLTIQRTQQEDSAVYLCARRSGAGVNTAAFFGQGTRLTVV.

V usage is TRBV20-1 and J usage is TRBJ2-7; 10 bases line up with TRBD2. The CDR3 covers 16 residues. V shed 3 bases and J 6 bases; nucleotides not matched to a gene: 14. Germline CDR1 reads DFQATT; CDR2 reads SNEGSKA (reference sequence). For the CDR3, the DNA is TGCAGTGCTAGGTCCGAAAAGTCTAGCGGGGGAGGCGAGCAGTACTTC. Its translation is CSARSEKSSGGGEQYF.